The 22 T cell receptor beta chains reported below all come from one sample, sequenced in a study of identical twins. TCRdb reprocessed the 5' RACE reads with MiXCR, giving one entry per CDR3 protein. The sample lists hundreds of thousands of distinct CDR3 sequences, roughly 13% occurring once. The source material was memory (CD45RO+) T cells sorted from blood. The receptors originated from a woman younger than 30 in good health.

This clonotype was seen more than once but under ten times. The chain has TRBV7-9 and TRBJ2-1, with a possible D match to TRBD1 (5 bases). In germline, CDR1 is SEHNR, CDR2 FQNEAQ (reference sequence). With 5 bases removed from V and 6 bases from J, the gap between germline ends came to 11 bases. This CDR3 comprises 13 residues. The CDR3: CASSVWGPNEQFF. The CDR3 DNA follows: TGTGCCAGCAGCGTATGGGGCCCCAATGAGCAGTTCTTC.

In its sample, this clonotype was seen many times. The chain joins TRBV9 to TRBJ2-5; D may be TRBD2 (6 bases). This CDR3 has 12 amino acids. V was trimmed by 4 bases and J by 5 bases, leaving 9 bases between them. CDR1 is SGDLS and CDR2 is YYNGEE in the germline V gene. The CDR3 loop is CASSPGGETQYF. The CDR3 DNA is TGTGCCAGCAGCCCCGGAGGGGAGACCCAGTACTTC.

This clonotype came up many times. The chain carries TRBV20-1 and TRBJ2-3; perhaps TRBD2 as D (5 bases). Germline-derived CDR1 and CDR2 are DFQATT and SNEGSKA (reference sequence). The CDR3 extends over 15 amino acids. Between the trimmed V and J ends, which lost 3 bases and 2 bases, there was a span of 15 bases. The DNA of the CDR3 is TGCAGTGCTAGCATACGGGGAGTTTCCACAGATACGCAGTATTTT. It translates to CSASIRGVSTDTQYF.

This clonotype was seen at least ten times. The chain recombines TRBV20-1 with TRBJ1-1, with a tentative D call TRBD1 (5 bases). Trimming left V 2 bases short and J 6 bases short, with 10 bases between. Germline V lookup: CDR1 DFQATT, CDR2 SNEGSKA (reference sequence). This CDR3 is 12 amino acids long. In nucleotides, the CDR3 is TGCAGTGCTAGAAGGCAGGGAGCTGAAGCTTTCTTT. Residues: CSARRQGAEAFF.

This clonotype was detected only a few times. The chain carries TRBV7-3 and TRBJ2-1, with TRBD2 matching over 7 bases. From germline, CDR1 is SGHTA and CDR2 FQGTGA. Trimming at V came to 8 bases and at J to 5 bases, leaving 9 bases not matched to a gene. The CDR3 loop spans 14 amino acids. CDR3 protein: CASAQRGRDNEQFF. The CDR3 DNA follows: TGTGCCAGCGCACAGCGGGGTAGGGACAATGAGCAGTTCTTC.

This clonotype appeared a few times. V usage is TRBV7-9 and J usage is TRBJ2-3; D possibly corresponds to TRBD1 (6 bases). Trimming stripped 4 bases from V and 4 bases from J, with 9 bases between. The germline CDR1 and CDR2 sequences are SEHNR and FQNEAQ (reference sequence). This CDR3 is built from 13 residues. CDR3 in amino acids: CASSWTVADTQYF. The DNA of the CDR3 is TGTGCCAGCAGCTGGACAGTGGCAGATACGCAGTATTTT.

V gene TRBV4-2 combines with J gene TRBJ2-5; D is undetermined. CDR1 is LGHNA, CDR2 YNFKEQ, per germline. This CDR3 has 13 amino acids. The germline V and J ends were trimmed by 1 base and 4 bases, with 7 bases remaining between them. The CDR3 coding sequence is TGTGCCAGCAGCCAAGGACTGCCAGAGACCCAGTACTTC. Protein product: CASSQGLPETQYF.

V usage is TRBV6-2 or TRBV6-3 and J usage is TRBJ2-1, with a possible D match to TRBD2 (6 bases). Trimming cost V 9 bases and J 5 bases, with 17 bases left between them. This CDR3 region has 14 residues. Germline lookup yields CDR1 MNHEY and CDR2 SVGEGT. The CDR3, as DNA: TGTGCCAGTTCAATCGGGACTCTTCACAATGAGCAGTTCTTC. Its translation: CASSIGTLHNEQFF.

The chain couples TRBV6-2 or TRBV6-3 to TRBJ2-7, with TRBD2 identical over 7 bases. The ends lost 7 bases at V and 3 bases at J; junction bases unmatched: 6. This CDR3 spans 13 amino acids. Germline values: CDR1 MNHEY, CDR2 SVGEGT. CDR3 DNA: TGTGCCAGCAACCAGCGGGAATACTACGAGCAGTACTTC. Its translation: CASNQREYYEQYF.

This clonotype was picked up many times. The chain carries TRBV12-3 or TRBV12-4 and TRBJ2-1; TRBD2 aligns across 7 bases. The V gene end was trimmed by 4 bases and the J gene end by 8 bases; junction bases not matched to a gene: 5. The CDR3 has 13 amino acids. The CDR3 here is CASSSTSVHEQFF. CDR3 coding DNA: TGTGCCAGCAGTTCCACTAGCGTACATGAGCAGTTCTTC.

The rearrangement uses TRBV6-5 and TRBJ1-2; D possibly corresponds to TRBD1 (5 bases). The CDR3 sequence is 16 residues long. Trimming removed 3 bases at V and 5 bases at J, with 19 bases between. Looked up from germline, CDR1 is MNHEY and CDR2 is SVGAGI. Here the CDR3 DNA reads TGTGCCAGCAGTTATTTGCCCTCCGGGACGGATTATGGCTACACCTTC. Translation: CASSYLPSGTDYGYTF.

This clonotype was detected a few times. V gene TRBV20-1 combines with J gene TRBJ2-7, with D perhaps given as TRBD1 or TRBD2 (6 bases each). Germline values: CDR1 DFQATT, CDR2 SNEGSKA (reference sequence). Trimming cost V 1 base and J 0 bases, with 13 bases left between them. This CDR3 has 15 amino acids. The CDR3 nucleotides read TGCAGTGCTAGAGGGAGGGACACCTTCTCCTACGAGCAGTACTTC. Encoded protein: CSARGRDTFSYEQYF.

At least ten counts were recorded for this clonotype. The chain recombines TRBV25-1 with TRBJ1-5; no firm D call. The V end lost 3 bases, the J end lost 5 bases, and 8 bases lay between the germline ends. This CDR3 comprises 13 residues. CDR1 and CDR2 from the germline V gene are MGHDK and SYGVNS. The CDR3: CASSDAGHQPQHF. The CDR3 DNA reads TGTGCCAGCAGTGATGCAGGACATCAGCCCCAGCATTTT. Full variable domain (outside the CDR3, taken from reference TRBV25-1 and TRBJ1-5): EADIYQTPRYLVIGTGKKITLECSQTMGHDKMYWYQQDPGMELHLIHYSYGVNSTEKGDLSSESTVSRIRTEHFPLTLESARPSHTSQYLCASSDAGHQPQHFGDGTRLSIL.

This clonotype was found a few times. This chain links TRBV2 with TRBJ1-1, with D perhaps TRBD1 (5 bases). This CDR3 region has 12 residues. Germline loops: CDR1 SNHLY, CDR2 FYNNEI. V lost 4 bases, J lost 5 bases, and 8 bases lay in between. Here the CDR3 reads CASSGRVTEAFF. Here the CDR3 DNA reads TGTGCCAGCAGTGGCAGGGTGACTGAAGCTTTCTTT.

This clonotype was seen only a few times. The rearrangement joins TRBV20-1 to TRBJ2-3, with 12 nucleotides matching TRBD2. The trim removed 8 bases at V and 3 bases at J, leaving 6 bases unmatched. Germline assignment: CDR1 DFQATT and CDR2 SNEGSKA (reference sequence). The CDR3 is made up of 14 amino acids. In nucleotides, the CDR3 is TGCAGTTCCTCACTAGCGGGGGGAACAGATACGCAGTATTTT. It yields the protein CSSSLAGGTDTQYF.

J is TRBJ2-2 and V is TRBV5-1, with D perhaps assigned TRBD1 or TRBD2 (7 bases each). Germline assignment: CDR1 SGHRS and CDR2 YFSETQ. The germline V and J ends were trimmed by 1 base and 2 bases, with 15 bases remaining between them. The CDR3 runs 17 residues. The CDR3 region has the DNA TGCGCCAGCAGCTTGTGGGGGGGGACAGAAAACACCGGGGAGCTGTTTTTT. It yields the protein CASSLWGGTENTGELFF. The full variable domain, rest sourced from reference TRBV5-1 and TRBJ2-2, is KAGVTQTPRYLIKTRGQQVTLSCSPISGHRSVSWYQQTPGQGLQFLFEYFSETQRNKGNFPGRFSGRQFSNSRSEMNVSTLELGDSALYLCASSLWGGTENTGELFFGEGSRLTVL.

The chain employs TRBV12-3 or TRBV12-4 and TRBJ1-2; no firm D call. CDR3 length: 13 amino acids. V lost 3 bases, J lost 4 bases, and 9 bases lay in between. Here the CDR3 reads CASSFDQSYGYTF. DNA for the CDR3: TGTGCCAGCAGTTTCGACCAAAGCTATGGCTACACCTTC.

The chain employs TRBV5-5 and TRBJ2-2, with D hard to call. Trimming cost V 4 bases and J 5 bases, with 9 bases left between them. This CDR3 region has 13 residues. The V gene's germline CDR1 is SGHKS and CDR2 YYEKEE (reference sequence). The CDR3 reads CASSVLGTGELFF. The CDR3 nucleotides read TGTGCCAGCAGCGTCCTAGGGACCGGGGAGCTGTTTTTT.

This clonotype was seen a few times. The chain carries TRBV20-1 and TRBJ1-5; D call uncertain. CDR1 is DFQATT and CDR2 is SNEGSKA in the germline V gene (reference sequence). The ends were cut back, 6 bases at V and 7 bases at J, with 13 bases in the middle. The CDR3 is 12 residues long. DNA of the CDR3: TGCAGTGCCACCGGTATAGACCAGCCCCAGCATTTT. This translates into CSATGIDQPQHF.

This clonotype was observed a few times. The rearrangement joins TRBV5-1 to TRBJ1-1; the match to TRBD1 covers 9 bases. The CDR3 is 16 amino acids. The J segment lost 7 bases and the V segment lost 4 bases, leaving 14 bases of the junction unmatched. In germline, CDR1 is SGHRS, CDR2 YFSETQ. The CDR3 loop reads CASSPTLRTGGSEAFF. The CDR3 coding sequence is TGCGCCAGCAGCCCCACTTTACGAACAGGGGGCAGTGAAGCTTTCTTT.

This clonotype was seen a handful of times. The V gene is TRBV20-1, the J gene TRBJ1-6; tentatively, D is TRBD1 (5 bases). The V end lost 3 bases, the J end lost 8 bases, and 20 bases lay between the germline ends. Germline CDR1 reads DFQATT; CDR2 reads SNEGSKA (reference sequence). This CDR3 has 16 amino acids. This CDR3 is CSASSGAPSGDSPLHF. The CDR3 DNA reads as TGCAGTGCTAGTTCCGGGGCCCCCTCAGGCGATTCACCCCTCCACTTT.

In this sample, this clonotype turned up many times. The chain recombines TRBV12-3 or TRBV12-4 with TRBJ2-7; the D is unclear. The CDR3 totals 15 residues. Trimming removed 8 bases at V and 6 bases at J, with 23 bases between. The CDR3 nucleotides are TGTGCCAGCTCGAACCCCTCTCCGAACCCACTCGAGCAGTACTTC. It codes for CASSNPSPNPLEQYF.